This is a list of T cell receptor beta chains from one sample in a study of shared clonotypes between healthy human individuals. Data came from immunoSEQ multiplex PCR; TCRdb stores just in-frame clones and leaves some out. The sample records under 2,500,000 clones, approximately 96% being singletons. The sample taken for sequencing was naive CD4+ T cells sorted from blood. The receptors here all came from a man aged 18 to 30 in good health. The CDR3 runs from the conserved cysteine through the conserved F or W. The D gene is left open where the match is weak. Clone size is given for some rows only: seen once, a few or many times, or a class if the clone is expanded.

D	J	size	V	DNA	CDR3
TRBD1	TRBJ2-7	-	TRBV15	TGTGCCACCAGCATGGGGACAGGGGGTGCCATAGAAGGTGGTTTGCAGTACTTC	CATSMGTGGAIEGGLQYF
-	TRBJ1-3	-	TRBV10-1	TGCGCCACCTTAAAGACGGTCTCTGGAAACACCATATATTTT	CATLKTVSGNTIYF
TRBD2	TRBJ2-2	-	TRBV5-1	TGCGCCAGCAGCTCTAGCGGCCTATCACTCACCGGGGAGCTGTTTTTT	CASSSSGLSLTGELFF
-	TRBJ2-5	-	TRBV6-5	TGTGCCAGCAGTTACTCCAGACAAGAGACCCAGTACTTC	CASSYSRQETQYF
TRBD2	TRBJ2-7	-	TRBV6-6	TGTGCCAGCACCCAGACTAGCGGGAGGTACGAGCAGTACTTC	CASTQTSGRYEQYF
TRBD1	TRBJ1-6	-	TRBV6-4	TGTGCCAGCAGTCCCGGGACAGGGATGAATTCACCCCTCCACTTT	CASSPGTGMNSPLHF
-	TRBJ1-6	few	TRBV27	TGTGCCAGCCGCGGTCCCGGAGGCACCCTCCACTTT	CASRGPGGTLHF
TRBD2	TRBJ2-1	-	TRBV9	TGTGCCAGCAGCGTAGCCCGGGGGGTCCCAATGAATGAGCAGTTCTTC	CASSVARGVPMNEQFF
-	TRBJ1-2	-	TRBV6-5	TGTGCCAGCAGTTACCAACAAGGAGGCTATGGCTACACCTTC	CASSYQQGGYGYTF
-	TRBJ1-4	-	TRBV2	TGTGCCAGCAGTGAAGATAGCGGGTTACTGTTTTTT	CASSEDSGLLFF
-	TRBJ2-7	-	TRBV6-5	TGTGCCAGCAGTTACCCGGGGACCTACGAGCAGTACTTC	CASSYPGTYEQYF
-	TRBJ1-1	-	TRBV30	TGTGCCTGGAGCCTACAGGGCCCGGGCACTGAAGCTTTCTTT	CAWSLQGPGTEAFF
-	TRBJ1-3	few	TRBV9	TGTGCCAGCAGCGTAGGAGGGGGAAACACCATATATTTT	CASSVGGGNTIYF
-	TRBJ2-5	-	TRBV6-1	TGTGCCAGCAAGACCCGGTCCGAGGGCTTAGAGACCCAGTACTTC	CASKTRSEGLETQYF
-	TRBJ2-5	once	TRBV7-9	TGTGCCAGCAGCTTATACGGGAGAGGACAAGAGACCCAGTACTTC	CASSLYGRGQETQYF
-	TRBJ2-7	once	TRBV19	TGTGCCAGTAGCACGCGGGGCAGGGGCTACGAGCAGTACTTC	CASSTRGRGYEQYF
TRBD2	TRBJ2-3	-	TRBV7-3	TGTGCCAGCAGCCTAATAGCGGGGCCCACAGATACGCAGTATTTT	CASSLIAGPTDTQYF
-	TRBJ1-4	-	TRBV6-6	TGTGCCAGCAGTTACAAGGATCTAAAACTGTTTTTT	CASSYKDLKLFF
TRBD1	TRBJ2-7	-	TRBV28	TGTGCCAGCAGTTTCGGGGTTCCTGGACAGGGGTACTCCTACGAGCAGTACTTC	CASSFGVPGQGYSYEQYF
-	TRBJ1-4	-	TRBV5-1	TGCGCCACCTCGTGGGACGACCGCTCAAAACTGTTTTTT	CATSWDDRSKLFF
-	TRBJ1-1	once	TRBV2	TGTGCCAGCACTCAACGACAGCTGAACACTGAAGCTTTCTTT	CASTQRQLNTEAFF
TRBD1	TRBJ1-1	-	TRBV6-1	TGTGCCAGCAGAACAGGGGATAGCGTCAAAGCTTTCTTT	CASRTGDSVKAFF
-	TRBJ2-7	-	TRBV9	TGTGCCAGCAGTCGAGACGGCGGACCCTACGAGCAGTACTTC	CASSRDGGPYEQYF
-	TRBJ2-5	-	TRBV4-2	TGTGCCAGCAGCCACCCCTCGGCGAGCCGTGAAGGGGAGACCCAGTACTTC	CASSHPSASREGETQYF
-	TRBJ2-2	few	TRBV28	TGTGCCAGCAGTTTATTAACCGGGGAGCTGTTTTTT	CASSLLTGELFF
-	TRBJ1-2	-	TRBV29-1	TGCAGCGTTGAAGATTCGATGGTCCCCTATGGCTACACCTTC	CSVEDSMVPYGYTF
-	TRBJ1-5	-	TRBV5-1	TGCGCCAGCAGCTTGGACGGTGGGACCCAGCCCCAGCATTTT	CASSLDGGTQPQHF
-	TRBJ2-7	-	TRBV4-3	TGCGCCAGCAGCCAAGATGTCTCATCAATAACGGGCGAGCAGTACTTC	CASSQDVSSITGEQYF
TRBD1	TRBJ1-1	-	TRBV7-2	TGTGCCAGCAGCTTAGAGGAACAGGGGGGAATTGAAGCTTTCTTT	CASSLEEQGGIEAFF
-	TRBJ2-3	few	TRBV10-3	TGTGCCACCCGCCAGGATTCAGATACGCAGTATTTT	CATRQDSDTQYF
-	TRBJ2-7	-	TRBV6-5	TGTGCCAGCAGTGCATTGTGGAGCCCCTACGAGCAGTACTTC	CASSALWSPYEQYF
-	TRBJ2-2	-	TRBV2	TGTGCCAGCAGCGGGGGTAACACCGGGGAGCTGTTTTTT	CASSGGNTGELFF
TRBD1	TRBJ2-1	-	TRBV11-2	TGTGCCAGCAGCTTACAGGGGGCCAGTGAGCAGTTCTTC	CASSLQGASEQFF
-	TRBJ2-2	-	TRBV28	TGTGCCAGCAGTTCCGGACTGAACACCGGGGAGCTGTTTTTT	CASSSGLNTGELFF
TRBD2	TRBJ2-1	-	TRBV10-3	TGTGCCATCAGGCCGGGACTAGCGGGAGGATATGAGTTCTTC	CAIRPGLAGGYEFF
TRBD1	TRBJ1-5	-	TRBV15	TGTGCCACCAGCAGAGATTACGTTGGAGGGGGCGATCAGCCCCAGCATTTT	CATSRDYVGGGDQPQHF
TRBD2	TRBJ2-5	-	TRBV7-2	TGTGCCAGCAGCTTCGGACTAGCGGGAGGGTCAGAGACCCAGTACTTC	CASSFGLAGGSETQYF
-	TRBJ1-1	-	TRBV7-2	TGTGCCAGCAGCTTAGTTGGCAACACTGAAGCTTTCTTT	CASSLVGNTEAFF
-	TRBJ1-3	-	TRBV18	TGTGCCAGCTCACCGATTCAGCCGAGCTCTGGAAACACCATATATTTT	CASSPIQPSSGNTIYF
-	TRBJ1-4	-	TRBV7-9	TGTGCCAGCAGCTGGGGAAGGGGAAGAGGCGAAAAACTGTTTTTT	CASSWGRGRGEKLFF
TRBD1	TRBJ2-2	few	TRBV5-4	TGTGCCAGCAGCTTAGAGGGGGCAGGCACCGGGGAGCTGTTTTTT	CASSLEGAGTGELFF
-	TRBJ2-7	-	TRBV30	TGTGCCTGGAGTTCGAGCCCATACGAGCAGTACTTC	CAWSSSPYEQYF
TRBD1	TRBJ2-7	once	TRBV18	TGTGCCAGCTCAGCCGGGACAGGGGGGCACGAGCAGTACTTC	CASSAGTGGHEQYF
-	TRBJ1-2	-	TRBV18	TGTGCCAGCTCACCAGCCGAAGGGCGCTATGGCTACACCTTC	CASSPAEGRYGYTF
TRBD2	TRBJ2-7	-	TRBV6-5	TGTGCCACCCACCGCCTAGCGGAGAACTACGAGCAGTACTTC	CATHRLAENYEQYF
TRBD1	TRBJ2-7	-	TRBV6-1	TGTGCCAGCAGTGGCGACAGGGGCAGGGAGCAGTACTTC	CASSGDRGREQYF
TRBD1	TRBJ2-5	once	TRBV29-1	TGCAGCGCCCCTGGGACAGGCACCCAAGAGACCCAGTACTTC	CSAPGTGTQETQYF
-	TRBJ1-5	once	TRBV28	TGTGCCAGCGGGAGCGCAGGGTTTGGCAATCAGCCCCAGCATTTT	CASGSAGFGNQPQHF
-	TRBJ1-4	few	TRBV19	TGTGCCAGTAGTCCTCAGGGAGCAACTAATGAAAAACTGTTTTTT	CASSPQGATNEKLFF
-	TRBJ2-5	-	TRBV15	TGTGCCACCAGCAGAGATCTGCGGCAAGAGACCCAGTACTTC	CATSRDLRQETQYF
-	TRBJ2-2	-	TRBV28	TGTGCCAGCAGCCCGGCCAGGTTTCGGGCCGGGGAGCTGTTTTTT	CASSPARFRAGELFF
-	TRBJ1-3	-	TRBV30	TGTGCCTGGAGTGTACGGCCGTGGCGCGGGCCCCTCTCTGGAAACACCATATATTTT	CAWSVRPWRGPLSGNTIYF
-	TRBJ2-2	-	TRBV10-3	TGTGCCATCAGTGAGTCGAAAGGGCTAGGCGCCGGGGAGCTGTTTTTT	CAISESKGLGAGELFF
-	TRBJ2-1	-	TRBV11-2	TGTGCCAGCAGCCTCCGCTCCTACAATGAGCAGTTCTTC	CASSLRSYNEQFF